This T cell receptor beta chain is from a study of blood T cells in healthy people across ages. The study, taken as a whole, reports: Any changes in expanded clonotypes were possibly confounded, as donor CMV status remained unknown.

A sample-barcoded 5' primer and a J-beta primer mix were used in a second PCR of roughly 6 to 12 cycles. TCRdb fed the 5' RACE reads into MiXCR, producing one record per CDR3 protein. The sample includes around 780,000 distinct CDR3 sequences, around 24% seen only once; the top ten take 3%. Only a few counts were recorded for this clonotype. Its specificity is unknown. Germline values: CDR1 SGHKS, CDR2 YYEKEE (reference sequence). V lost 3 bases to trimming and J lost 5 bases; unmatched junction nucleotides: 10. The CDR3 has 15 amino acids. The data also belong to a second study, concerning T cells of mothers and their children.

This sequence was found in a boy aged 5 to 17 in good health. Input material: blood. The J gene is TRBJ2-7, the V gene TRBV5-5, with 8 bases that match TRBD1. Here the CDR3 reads CASSSDPDRENEQYF. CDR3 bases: TGTGCCAGCAGCTCGGACCCGGACAGGGAGAACGAGCAGTACTTC.